This T cell receptor beta chain came from a study of T cell repertoires in cytomegalovirus infection. Each CDR3 protein is one row after TCRdb ran MiXCR on the reads. The sample includes a few hundred thousand distinct CDR3 sequences, about 35% of them seen just once. V was cut by 3 bases and J by 0 bases, with 9 bases left in between. CDR1 is MGHRA and CDR2 is YSYEKL in the germline V gene. This CDR3 region has 15 residues. As regards this clonotype: Its target is not known.

This TCR came from a human donor in good health (CMV status not recorded). Some clones in this sample may be carry-over from other donors' samples. The chain joins TRBV4-1 to TRBJ2-4; weak D call: TRBD1 (5 bases). The sequenced sample was cultured PBMCs, obtained from culture after CMV antigen stimulation. The CDR3 coding sequence is TGCGCCAGCAGCCAGACAGCCCTAGCCAAAAACATTCAGTACTTC. The encoded protein is CASSQTALAKNIQYF.